One and the same sample provided the 23 T cell receptor beta chains below, sequenced in a study of T cell responses to AZD1222 COVID-19 vaccine. Sequencing used immunoSEQ multiplex PCR; TCRdb keeps in-frame clones, though not all of them. Of 150,000 to 200,000 clones listed, 90% to 95% are singletons. Sample: peripheral blood, taken 28 days after the second AZD1222 dose. The receptor source for this set is an adult who received the AZD1222 COVID-19 vaccine.

V and J are TRBV11-2 and TRBJ2-3, with D possibly TRBD1 on 8 matching bases. Germline CDR1 is SGHAT and CDR2 is FQNNGV. This CDR3 is 16 amino acids long. Deletions cut 4 bases from V and 3 bases from J, with 17 bases between. In DNA, the CDR3 is TGTGCCAGCAGCTCCACAACAGGGGGAGGGACAGATACGCAGTATTTT. Encoded protein: CASSSTTGGGTDTQYF.

The chain employs TRBV6-5 and TRBJ2-3; TRBD2 matches 14 bases. The CDR3 sequence is 15 residues long. Trimming removed 8 bases from V and 6 bases from J; junction bases left unmatched: 7. Per germline, CDR1 MNHEY and CDR2 SVGAGI. CDR3 in DNA: TGTGCCAGCGCCGGACTAGCGGGGGGCCCCGATACGCAGTATTTT. Amino acids: CASAGLAGGPDTQYF.

The rearrangement uses TRBV10-1 and TRBJ1-4, with 9 nucleotides matching TRBD1. Germline CDR1 WNHNN, CDR2 SYGVQD (reference sequence). J was trimmed by 6 bases and V by 5 bases; bases with no gene match: 13. This CDR3 has 17 amino acids. In nucleotides, the CDR3 is TGCGCCAGCAGTCCCGGGACAGGGATCGTGAGGGATGAAAAACTGTTTTTT. It encodes CASSPGTGIVRDEKLFF.

The chain combines TRBV9 with TRBJ1-6, with D possibly TRBD1 on 5 matching bases. Germline CDR1 is SGDLS and CDR2 is YYNGEE. The CDR3 has 15 amino acids. The ends were cut back, 6 bases at V and 6 bases at J, with 16 bases in the middle. The chain's CDR3 is CASTPGWGVNSPLHF. CDR3 in DNA: TGTGCCAGCACCCCTGGTTGGGGGGTTAATTCACCCCTCCACTTT.

This clone was picked up one time. The rearrangement uses TRBV4-1 and TRBJ2-3, with D possibly TRBD2 on 5 matching bases. CDR1 is MGHRA, CDR2 YSYEKL, per germline. This CDR3 comprises 15 residues. With 2 bases removed from V and 5 bases from J, the gap between germline ends came to 14 bases. CDR3 sequence reads: CASSQPGAGLDTQYF. The CDR3, as DNA: TGCGCCAGCAGCCAACCCGGCGCGGGCCTAGATACGCAGTATTTT.

The chain joins TRBV6-5 to TRBJ2-3, with D perhaps matching TRBD2 (6 bases). CDR1 is MNHEY, CDR2 SVGAGI, per germline. V lost 0 bases and J 6 bases, leaving 16 bases between the germline ends. The CDR3 is made up of 16 amino acids. Written as DNA, the CDR3 is TGTGCCAGCAGTTACTCCCCGGCGGGGCCTGGGGATACGCAGTATTTT. This encodes CASSYSPAGPGDTQYF.

V and J are TRBV6-5 and TRBJ1-5; 7 bases map to TRBD1. In germline, CDR1 is MNHEY, CDR2 SVGAGI. V dropped 5 bases and J dropped 5; count of bases not matched to a gene: 6. The CDR3 is made up of 14 amino acids. The CDR3 here is CASSKQGRDQPQHF. The CDR3 DNA reads as TGTGCCAGCAGTAAACAGGGGAGGGATCAGCCCCAGCATTTT.

The V gene is TRBV21-1, the J gene TRBJ1-3. TRBV21-1 is recorded as a pseudogene. This CDR3 spans 19 amino acids. The CDR3 DNA sequence: TGTGCCAGCAGCACAGAAAACCCCGCCCGGGGGGTCTCTGGAAACACCATATATTTT. Its protein is CASSTENPARGVSGNTIYF.

This clone showed up just once. The genes are TRBV5-6 and TRBJ2-6; no clear D. V was trimmed by 4 bases and J by 4 bases, leaving 6 bases between them. From germline, CDR1 is SGHDT and CDR2 YYEEEE. The CDR3 is 13 residues long. The CDR3 is CASSLAGANVLTF. CDR3 sequence (DNA): TGTGCCAGCAGCCTGGCGGGGGCCAACGTCCTGACTTTC.

The genes are TRBV18 and TRBJ1-6; 7 bases are a match to TRBD1. Per germline, CDR1 KGHSH and CDR2 LQKENI. With V trimmed by 5 bases and J by 7 bases, 17 bases remained unmatched. The CDR3 length is 18 residues. CDR3 residues: CASSSLSGQHSGNSPLHF. For the CDR3, the DNA is TGTGCCAGCTCATCCCTATCGGGACAGCATTCGGGGAATTCACCCCTCCACTTT.

V usage is TRBV5-6 and J usage is TRBJ1-1; D might be TRBD1 (5 bases). Germline-derived CDR1 and CDR2 are SGHDT and YYEEEE. The CDR3 runs to 17 residues. V lost 1 base and J lost 1, with 17 bases in between. The CDR3 sequence: CASSLNLGPFKNTEAFF. DNA of the CDR3: TGTGCCAGCAGCTTGAATTTGGGGCCCTTTAAGAACACTGAAGCTTTCTTT.

V and J are TRBV7-8 and TRBJ1-2, with D tentatively TRBD1 (5 bases). The CDR3 is 13 amino acids. V shed 4 bases and J shed 8 bases, with 14 bases lying between them. In germline, CDR1 is SGHVS, CDR2 FQNEAQ. DNA for the CDR3: TGTGCCAGCAGCTCTCCGGGACTTCTCGGCTACACCTTC. Translated: CASSSPGLLGYTF.

This chain connects TRBV5-8 to TRBJ1-4, with D unresolved. Trimming left V 2 bases short and J 8 bases short, with 16 bases between. Germline loops: CDR1 SGHTS, CDR2 YDEGEE. The length of the CDR3 is 15 residues. The CDR3 DNA reads TGTGCCAGCAGCTTCACGTCTTTCATGGGGGAAAAACTGTTTTTT. Its protein is CASSFTSFMGEKLFF.

The rearrangement links TRBV25-1 to TRBJ1-2; no definite D call. Germline V gene sequence: CDR1 MGHDK, CDR2 SYGVNS. This CDR3 is built from 13 residues. The V end lost 2 bases, the J end lost 8 bases, and 12 bases lay between the germline ends. As DNA, the CDR3 is TGTGCCAGCAGTGAAGACGGGTTGGAGGGCTACACCTTC. This gives the protein CASSEDGLEGYTF.

This sequence joins TRBV6-6 and TRBJ2-7; tentatively, D is TRBD2 (6 bases). The V gene lost 3 bases and the J gene lost 6 bases, with 18 bases spanning the gap. Germline loops: CDR1 MNHNY, CDR2 SVGAGI (reference sequence). This CDR3 is built from 15 residues. The CDR3, as DNA: TGTGCCAGCAGTTATTCCCGGGCCGGAGCGGGCGAGCAGTACTTC. Protein sequence: CASSYSRAGAGEQYF.

CDR3 DNA: TGCGCCAGCAGCCAAACCACTGGGGTCGATGGCTACACCTTC. Its protein product is CASSQTTGVDGYTF. This chain links TRBV5-1 with TRBJ1-2; D gene unclear. V lost 4 bases and J 6 bases, leaving 16 bases between the germline ends. The CDR3 runs 14 residues. Germline V lookup: CDR1 SGHRS, CDR2 YFSETQ.

The chain combines TRBV2 with TRBJ1-4; no clear D. The CDR3 sequence is 11 residues long. Germline-derived CDR1 and CDR2 are SNHLY and FYNNEI. V gave up 4 bases and J gave up 8 bases, with 5 bases separating them. CDR3 in amino acids: CASSGIEKLFF. DNA of the CDR3: TGTGCCAGCAGTGGGATAGAAAAACTGTTTTTT.

The chain recombines TRBV7-6 with TRBJ2-2, with TRBD1 matching over 11 bases. Per the germline V gene, CDR1 is SGHVS and CDR2 is FNYEAQ. The ends lost 4 bases at V and 7 bases at J; junction bases unmatched: 5. The CDR3 totals 15 residues. The CDR3 is CASSSGTGGGGELFF. The CDR3 nucleotides read TGTGCCAGCAGCTCCGGGACAGGGGGAGGCGGGGAGCTGTTTTTT.

This chain connects TRBV6-5 to TRBJ1-1; D unresolved. Trimming stripped 6 bases from V and 1 base from J, with 6 bases between. This CDR3 region has 12 residues. CDR1 and CDR2 (germline): MNHEY, SVGAGI. This CDR3 reads CASRSRNTEAFF. DNA of the CDR3: TGTGCCAGCAGATCTAGGAACACTGAAGCTTTCTTT.

V usage is TRBV5-1 and J usage is TRBJ2-7, with 10 bases fitting TRBD2. CDR1 is SGHRS and CDR2 is YFSETQ in the germline V gene. With 4 bases clipped from V and 3 bases from J, the junction kept 4 bases outside the gene matches. The CDR3 is made up of 14 amino acids. The CDR3 spells CASSQTSGHYEQYF. The CDR3 region has the DNA TGCGCCAGCAGCCAGACTAGCGGGCACTACGAGCAGTACTTC.

The chain carries TRBV5-4 and TRBJ2-7; D ambiguous. CDR1 is SGHNT and CDR2 is YYREEE in the germline V gene (reference sequence). The CDR3 covers 12 residues. Trimming pared 5 bases from V and 3 bases from J, leaving 9 bases between. The CDR3 region has the DNA TGTGCCAGCAGTCCGAACCGCTACGAGCAGTACTTC. It encodes CASSPNRYEQYF.

The chain employs TRBV7-9 and TRBJ1-1; D gene uncertain. Trimming stripped 3 bases from V and 1 base from J, with 12 bases between. CDR3 length: 15 amino acids. CDR1 is SEHNR, CDR2 FQNEAQ, per germline (reference sequence). CDR3 amino acids: CASSLLGSTNTEAFF. The DNA for the CDR3 is TGTGCCAGCAGCTTGTTGGGGTCAACGAACACTGAAGCTTTCTTT.

This clone was observed a few times. The J gene is TRBJ2-7, the V gene TRBV27; D is possibly TRBD1 or TRBD2 (5 bases each). CDR3 length: 15 residues. Germline lookup yields CDR1 MNHEY and CDR2 SMNVEV (reference sequence). Trimming pared 7 bases from V and 0 bases from J, leaving 16 bases between. The CDR3 reads CASKEGPGGSYEQYF. For the CDR3, the DNA is TGTGCCAGCAAGGAAGGCCCTGGGGGCTCCTACGAGCAGTACTTC.